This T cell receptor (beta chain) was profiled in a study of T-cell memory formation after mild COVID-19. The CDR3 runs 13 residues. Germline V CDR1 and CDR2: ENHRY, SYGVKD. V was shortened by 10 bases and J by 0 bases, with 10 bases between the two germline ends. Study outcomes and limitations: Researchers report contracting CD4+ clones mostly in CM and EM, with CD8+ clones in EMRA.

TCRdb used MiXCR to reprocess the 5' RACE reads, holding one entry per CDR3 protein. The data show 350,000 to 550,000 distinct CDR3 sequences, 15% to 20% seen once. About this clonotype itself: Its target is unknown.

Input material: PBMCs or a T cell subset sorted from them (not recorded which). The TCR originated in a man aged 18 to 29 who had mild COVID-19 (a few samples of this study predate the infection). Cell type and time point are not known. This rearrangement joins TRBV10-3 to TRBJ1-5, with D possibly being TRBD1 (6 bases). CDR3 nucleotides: TGTGCCAGTCAGGGGAATAGCAATCAGCCCCAGCATTTT. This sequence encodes CASQGNSNQPQHF.